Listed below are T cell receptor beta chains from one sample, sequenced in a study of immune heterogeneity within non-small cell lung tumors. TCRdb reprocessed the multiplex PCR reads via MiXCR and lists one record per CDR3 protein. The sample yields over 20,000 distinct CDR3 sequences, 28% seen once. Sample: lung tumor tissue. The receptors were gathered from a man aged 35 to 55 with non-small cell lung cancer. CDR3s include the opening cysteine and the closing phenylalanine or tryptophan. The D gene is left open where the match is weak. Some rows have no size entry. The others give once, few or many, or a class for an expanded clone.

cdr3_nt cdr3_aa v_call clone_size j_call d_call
TGTGCCAGCAGTTTTGGGGGGGGTTCACCCCTCCACTTT CASSFGGGSPLHF TRBV12-3/TRBV12-4 many TRBJ1-6 -
TGCGCCAGCAGCCATGGGACAGACGGAGAGACCCAGTACTTC CASSHGTDGETQYF TRBV4-1 - TRBJ2-5 TRBD1
TGTGCCAGCAGCCGACAGGGACGGAACACTGAAGCTTTCTTT CASSRQGRNTEAFF TRBV7-9 few TRBJ1-1 TRBD1
TGTGCCAGCAGCTCCCGACAGGCCAACACTGAAGCTTTCTTT CASSSRQANTEAFF TRBV3-1 few TRBJ1-1 -
TGTGCCACCAGGGGACAAAAATACAATGAGCAGTTCTTC CATRGQKYNEQFF TRBV24-1 medium-sized TRBJ2-1 -
TGTGCCAGCAGTGAAATGCTTGCCTCCTACGAGCAGTACTTC CASSEMLASYEQYF TRBV2 medium-sized TRBJ2-7 -
TGCGCCAGCAGCACAGGGAGATCTGAAGCTTTCTTT CASSTGRSEAFF TRBV5-1 - TRBJ1-1 -
TGTGCCAGCAGCTTGGCAGGGGCCCAAGAGACCCAGTACTTC CASSLAGAQETQYF TRBV5-4 many TRBJ2-5 -
TGTGCCAGCAGACAGGGGTGGGGGGAGCTGTTTTTT CASRQGWGELFF TRBV19 many TRBJ2-2 TRBD1
TGCGCCAGCAGCAGAAACCAGGCGGGGAACACTGAAGCTTTCTTT CASSRNQAGNTEAFF TRBV5-1 - TRBJ1-1 -